The next 9 T cell receptor beta chains were all read from a single sample in a study of cytomegalovirus exposure and HLA in healthy donors. Both 60 Vbeta primers and 13 Jbeta primers went into the PCR. The assay was immunoSEQ multiplex PCR, and TCRdb's table has in-frame clones only and misses some. The table includes around 170,000 clones, 76% detected once. The sequenced sample consisted of PBMCs. The receptor source for this set is a man younger than 30 in good health and CMV-seronegative.

The chain uses TRBV19 and TRBJ2-3, with 7 nucleotides matching TRBD1. CDR1 is LNHDA, CDR2 SQIVND, per germline (reference sequence). The CDR3 consists of 14 residues. J was trimmed by 1 base and V by 9 bases; bases with no gene match: 7. The CDR3 reads CASHPGGGTDTQYF. The CDR3 DNA sequence: TGTGCCAGCCACCCAGGGGGTGGCACAGATACGCAGTATTTT.

The chain employs TRBV11-2 and TRBJ2-3; 12 bases map to TRBD1. This CDR3 comprises 18 residues. V trimming: 5 bases; J trimming: 9 bases; junction bases outside the gene matches: 18. The germline V gene has CDR1 SGHAT and CDR2 FQNNGV. CDR3: CASSRDLPGQGALGTQYF. In DNA form, the CDR3 reads TGTGCCAGCAGCAGAGATTTACCGGGACAGGGGGCCTTAGGAACGCAGTATTTT.

The chain joins TRBV7-9 to TRBJ2-3, with 12 bases lining up with TRBD2. This CDR3 has 16 residues. Germline V gives CDR1 SEHNR, CDR2 FQNEAQ (reference sequence). The trim removed 3 bases at V and 6 bases at J, leaving 7 bases unmatched. CDR3 in amino acids: CASSLTSGSGEDTQYF. The CDR3 region has the DNA TGTGCCAGCAGCTTGACTAGCGGGAGTGGTGAGGATACGCAGTATTTT.

This chain joins TRBV6-1 and TRBJ2-6, with TRBD2 as a possible D gene (5 bases). Trimming shortened V by 4 bases and J by 0 bases, and 7 bases separated the two germline ends. This CDR3 comprises 15 residues. The germline V gene encodes CDR1 MNHNS and CDR2 SASEGT. The CDR3 here is CASSARGSGANVLTF. CDR3 nucleotide sequence: TGTGCCAGCAGTGCTCGGGGCTCTGGGGCCAACGTCCTGACTTTC.

The chain combines TRBV2 with TRBJ2-7; 9 bases line up with TRBD1. The CDR3 is made up of 14 amino acids. The J segment lost 2 bases and the V segment lost 6 bases, leaving 5 bases of the junction unmatched. Germline V CDR1 and CDR2: SNHLY, FYNNEI. This CDR3 is CASRWDRAPYEQYF. The CDR3 DNA reads TGTGCCAGCAGATGGGACAGGGCGCCCTACGAGCAGTACTTC.

V and J are TRBV6-5 and TRBJ2-7; the match to TRBD2 covers 8 bases. The CDR3 is made up of 14 amino acids. CDR1 and CDR2 (germline): MNHEY, SVGAGI. Losses at the gene ends were 0 bases for V and 7 bases for J; bases not matched to a gene: 5. CDR3 in DNA: TGTGCCAGCAGTTACTCTGCGGGAGGTTGGGAGCAGTACTTC. Its translation is CASSYSAGGWEQYF.

The chain couples TRBV15 to TRBJ2-5; 7 bases line up with TRBD2. This CDR3 comprises 15 residues. Germline V gene sequence: CDR1 LNHNV, CDR2 YYDKDF (reference sequence). V dropped 7 bases and J dropped 1; count of bases not matched to a gene: 9. CDR3 nucleotides: TGTGCCACCATGCCCTGGGGGGGTTCCCAAGAGACCCAGTACTTC. Amino acids: CATMPWGGSQETQYF.

The chain is built from TRBV6-1 and TRBJ2-5; TRBD2 aligns across 8 bases. This CDR3 spans 14 amino acids. The junction had 5 bases not matched to a gene; V was cut back by 6 bases and J by 2 bases. Germline V gives CDR1 MNHNS, CDR2 SASEGT. The CDR3, as DNA: TGTGCCAGCAGGACTAGCGTACGACAAGAGACCCAGTACTTC. This codes for CASRTSVRQETQYF.

V and J are TRBV7-6 and TRBJ2-3; D call uncertain. CDR3 length: 15 residues. CDR1 SGHVS and CDR2 FNYEAQ come from the germline V gene. Trimming removed 2 bases at V and 2 bases at J, with 11 bases between. CDR3 amino acids: CASSLSWLPTDTQYF. CDR3 sequence (DNA): TGTGCCAGCAGCTTAAGTTGGCTCCCCACAGATACGCAGTATTTT.